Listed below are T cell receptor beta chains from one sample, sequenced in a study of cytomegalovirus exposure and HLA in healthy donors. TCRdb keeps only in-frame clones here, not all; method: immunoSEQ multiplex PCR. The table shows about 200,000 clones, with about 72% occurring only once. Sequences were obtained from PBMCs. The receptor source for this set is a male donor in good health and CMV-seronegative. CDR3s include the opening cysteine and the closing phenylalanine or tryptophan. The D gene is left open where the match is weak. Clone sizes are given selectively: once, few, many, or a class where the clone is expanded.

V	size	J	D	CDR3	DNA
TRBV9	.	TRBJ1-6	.	CASSPVSGAGNSPLHF	TGTGCCAGCAGCCCGGTGAGTGGGGCTGGGAATTCACCCCTCCACTTT
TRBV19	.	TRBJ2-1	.	CASSQDSYNEQFF	TGTGCCAGTAGCCAGGACTCTTACAATGAGCAGTTCTTC
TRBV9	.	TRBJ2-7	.	CASSGAQSGEQYF	TGTGCCAGCAGCGGAGCCCAGTCGGGCGAGCAGTACTTC
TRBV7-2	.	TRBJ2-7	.	CASSPFVIAGEQYF	TGTGCCAGCAGCCCTTTTGTTATTGCGGGCGAGCAGTACTTC
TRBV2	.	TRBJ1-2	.	CASSVQVVGVNNYGYTF	TGTGCCAGCAGTGTGCAAGTAGTCGGGGTAAACAACTATGGCTACACCTTC
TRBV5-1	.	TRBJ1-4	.	CASSWGDATNEKLFF	TGCGCCAGCAGCTGGGGGGATGCAACTAATGAAAAACTGTTTTTT
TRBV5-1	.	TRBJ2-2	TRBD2	CASSKMRGTSSSGELFF	TGCGCCAGCAGCAAGATGAGGGGGACTAGTTCGTCCGGGGAGCTGTTTTTT
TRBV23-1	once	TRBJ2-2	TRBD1	CASSQCRAGGWVANTGELFF	TGCGCCAGCAGTCAATGTCGGGCAGGGGGCTGGGTGGCGAACACCGGGGAGCTGTTTTTT
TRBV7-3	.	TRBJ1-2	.	CASSAGVGYTF	TGTGCCAGCAGCGCCGGGGTCGGCTACACCTTC
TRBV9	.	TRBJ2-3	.	CASSVAGSSPSTDTQYF	TGTGCCAGCAGCGTAGCGGGTAGCAGCCCTAGCACAGATACGCAGTATTTT
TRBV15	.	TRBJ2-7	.	CATSRVTEDWEQYF	TGTGCCACCAGCAGAGTGACCGAGGATTGGGAGCAGTACTTC
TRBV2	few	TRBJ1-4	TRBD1	CASSVQGSDNEKLFF	TGTGCCAGCAGTGTACAGGGGTCAGATAATGAAAAACTGTTTTTT
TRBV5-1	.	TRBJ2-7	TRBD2	CASSSGSGSINEQYF	TGCGCCAGCAGCTCGGGTAGCGGGAGTATCAACGAGCAGTACTTC
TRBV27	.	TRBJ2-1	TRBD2	CASSSSGTSGYNEQFF	TGTGCCAGCAGTTCATCCGGGACTAGCGGATACAATGAGCAGTTCTTC
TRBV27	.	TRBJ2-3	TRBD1	CASSLTGEWTDTQYF	TGTGCCAGCAGTTTAACAGGGGAGTGGACAGATACGCAGTATTTT
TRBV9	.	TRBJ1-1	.	CASSVGQTNTEAFF	TGTGCCAGCAGCGTAGGACAGACGAACACTGAAGCTTTCTTT
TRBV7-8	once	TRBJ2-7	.	CASLSGGGGYEQYF	TGTGCCAGCTTATCCGGCGGGGGCGGGTACGAGCAGTACTTC
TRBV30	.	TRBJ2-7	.	CAWSAGRIVEQYF	TGTGCCTGGAGTGCCGGGAGAATCGTCGAGCAGTACTTC
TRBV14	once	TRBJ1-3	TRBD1	CASSPDRGSGNTIYF	TGTGCCAGCAGCCCCGACAGGGGATCCGGAAACACCATATATTTT
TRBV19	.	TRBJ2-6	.	CASSRLSGANVLTF	TGTGCCAGTAGTAGACTTTCTGGGGCCAACGTCCTGACTTTC
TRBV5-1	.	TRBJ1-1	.	CASSLAPSHLSGDTEAFF	TGCGCCAGCAGCTTGGCCCCTTCCCATCTCTCCGGAGACACTGAAGCTTTCTTT
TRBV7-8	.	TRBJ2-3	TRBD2	CASGTSGRAGDTQYF	TGTGCCAGCGGCACCAGCGGGAGGGCAGGAGATACGCAGTATTTT
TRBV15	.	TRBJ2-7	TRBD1	CATSPGPAGGPDEQYF	TGTGCCACCAGCCCCGGCCCGGCAGGGGGCCCCGACGAGCAGTACTTC
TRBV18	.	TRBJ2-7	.	CASSPWGTETGTYEQYF	TGTGCCAGCTCACCATGGGGAACAGAGACAGGAACCTACGAGCAGTACTTC
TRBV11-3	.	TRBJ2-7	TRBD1	CASSPGTGGGYEQYF	TGTGCCAGCAGCCCGGGGACAGGGGGCGGCTACGAGCAGTACTTC
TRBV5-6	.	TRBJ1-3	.	CASSLWQAGNTIYF	TGTGCCAGCAGCTTGTGGCAGGCGGGAAACACCATATATTTT
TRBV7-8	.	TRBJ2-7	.	CASSVTEESGQYF	TGTGCCAGCAGCGTAACGGAGGAGTCCGGGCAGTACTTC
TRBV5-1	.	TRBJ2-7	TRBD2	CASSYNSGGFYEQYF	TGCGCCAGCAGCTATAATAGCGGGGGCTTTTACGAGCAGTACTTC
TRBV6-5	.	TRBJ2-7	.	CASSYDASVGYEQYF	TGTGCCAGCAGTTACGACGCAAGCGTTGGGTACGAGCAGTACTTC
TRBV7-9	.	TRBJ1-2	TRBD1	CSSSSTGQGATNYGYTF	TGTTCCAGCAGCTCCACGGGACAGGGAGCCACTAACTATGGCTACACCTTC
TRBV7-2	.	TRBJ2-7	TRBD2	CASSPLGTSGGREQYF	TGTGCCAGCAGCCCCCTAGGAACTAGCGGGGGGCGCGAGCAGTACTTC
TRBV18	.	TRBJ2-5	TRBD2	CASSPPGAGETQYF	TGTGCCAGCTCACCACCGGGAGCGGGGGAGACCCAGTACTTC
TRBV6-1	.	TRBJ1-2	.	CASSEIRDRTKSKYGYTF	TGTGCCAGCAGTGAAATTAGAGACAGAACAAAATCGAAGTATGGCTACACCTTC
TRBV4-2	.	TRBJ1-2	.	CASSQEHTSHYGYTF	TGTGCCAGCAGCCAAGAGCACACCTCTCACTATGGCTACACCTTC
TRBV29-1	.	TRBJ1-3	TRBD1	CSVAAGQGVGNTIYF	TGCAGCGTTGCCGCGGGACAGGGGGTTGGAAACACCATATATTTT
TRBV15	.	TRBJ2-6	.	CATSRGAPLSGANVLTF	TGTGCCACCAGCAGAGGGGCTCCACTCTCTGGGGCCAACGTCCTGACTTTC
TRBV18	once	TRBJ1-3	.	CAGGDRSTSGNTIYF	TGTGCCGGAGGAGACAGGTCGACCTCTGGAAACACCATATATTTT
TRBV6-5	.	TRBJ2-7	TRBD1	CASSMGQFLYEQYF	TGTGCCAGCAGTATGGGACAGTTCCTGTACGAGCAGTACTTC
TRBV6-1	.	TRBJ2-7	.	CASSEGDITYEQYF	TGTGCCAGCAGTGAAGGGGACATTACCTACGAGCAGTACTTC
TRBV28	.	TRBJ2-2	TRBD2	CASRDLAGGNTGELFF	TGTGCCAGCCGAGACCTAGCGGGAGGCAACACCGGGGAGCTGTTTTTT
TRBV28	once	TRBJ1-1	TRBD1	CASSTLTGGLAAFF	TGTGCCAGCAGTACCCTGACAGGGGGGTTGGCAGCTTTCTTT
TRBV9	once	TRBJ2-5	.	CASSPRTRGQGETQYF	TGTGCCAGCAGCCCCCGGACTAGGGGCCAGGGGGAGACCCAGTACTTC
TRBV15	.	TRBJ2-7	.	CATSRGARGGEQYF	TGTGCCACCAGCAGAGGGGCCCGGGGAGGCGAGCAGTACTTC
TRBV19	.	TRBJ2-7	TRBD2	CASIPGRARANGYEQYF	TGTGCCAGTATCCCCGGGAGGGCCAGGGCTAATGGCTACGAGCAGTACTTC
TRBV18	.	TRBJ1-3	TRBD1	CASSPDRRLSGNTIYF	TGTGCCAGCTCACCGGACAGGCGACTCTCTGGAAACACCATATATTTT
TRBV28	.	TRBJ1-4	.	CASTVVVSNEKLFF	TGTGCCAGCACGGTAGTGGTGTCTAATGAAAAACTGTTTTTT
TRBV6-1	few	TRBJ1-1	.	CASSEPPLRGGTEAFF	TGTGCCAGCAGTGAACCACCACTGAGAGGAGGCACTGAAGCTTTCTTT
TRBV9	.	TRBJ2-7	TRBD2	CASSPGLADYEQYF	TGTGCCAGCAGTCCGGGACTAGCTGACTACGAGCAGTACTTC
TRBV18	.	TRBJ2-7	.	CASSPVAEAYEQYF	TGTGCCAGCTCACCAGTAGCGGAGGCCTACGAGCAGTACTTC
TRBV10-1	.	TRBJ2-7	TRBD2	CASSESFGGGTYEQYF	TGCGCCAGCAGTGAGTCGTTTGGCGGGGGGACCTACGAGCAGTACTTC
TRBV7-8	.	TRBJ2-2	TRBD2	CASSPSGKVGGELFF	TGTGCCAGCAGCCCTAGCGGGAAAGTTGGCGGGGAGCTGTTTTTT
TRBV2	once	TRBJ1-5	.	CASSPWTGNQPQHF	TGTGCCAGCAGCCCCTGGACAGGCAATCAGCCCCAGCATTTT
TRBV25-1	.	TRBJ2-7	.	CASSRQRIYEQYF	TGTGCCAGCAGTCGTCAGCGGATCTACGAGCAGTACTTC
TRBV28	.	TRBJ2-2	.	CASRYKWSRPNTGELFF	TGTGCCAGCAGGTACAAATGGTCCAGGCCGAACACCGGGGAGCTGTTTTTT
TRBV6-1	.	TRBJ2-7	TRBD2	CASREVSGGFDEQYF	TGTGCCAGCAGGGAAGTATCGGGAGGGTTCGACGAGCAGTACTTC
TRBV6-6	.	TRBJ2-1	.	CASSYLRRKEQFF	TGTGCCAGCAGTTACCTGCGGAGGAAGGAGCAGTTCTTC
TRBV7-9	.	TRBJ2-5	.	CASSWETQETQYF	TGTGCCAGCAGCTGGGAGACCCAAGAGACCCAGTACTTC
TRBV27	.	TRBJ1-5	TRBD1	CASSEQGVHSNQPQHF	TGTGCCAGCAGTGAACAGGGGGTACATAGCAATCAGCCCCAGCATTTT